The 20 T cell receptor beta chains listed next were all sequenced from one sample in a study of CD8 T cells in ankylosing spondylitis. Points from the study as a whole: Within ankylosing spondylitis blood, a TCR beta motif made up of seven to nine highly homologous variants appeared to be characteristic.

One entry per CDR3 protein results from TCRdb running MiXCR on the 5' RACE reads. The repertoire includes roughly 490,000 distinct CDR3 sequences, over 4% of them detected once, and roughly 3.3% sits in the top ten. Their cognate antigens are unknown. The sequenced sample consisted of blood, either unsorted or a sorted T cell fraction (not recorded which). The receptor set was obtained from a male donor with ankylosing spondylitis.

The V call is TRBV28, the J call TRBJ1-2, with 10 positions matching TRBD1. The germline CDR1 and CDR2 sequences are MDHEN and SYDVKM. This CDR3 spans 15 amino acids. The J segment lost 9 bases and the V segment lost 5 bases, leaving 12 bases of the junction unmatched. CDR3 bases: TGTGCCAGCAGTACTATTGGGAAGACAGGGGGCAGCTACACCTTC. Translated, it gives CASSTIGKTGGSYTF.

This clonotype was seen repeatedly, ten times or more. The chain carries TRBV20-1 and TRBJ1-1; D is unclear. Germline values: CDR1 DFQATT, CDR2 SNEGSKA (reference sequence). Trimming removed 0 bases at V and 1 base at J, with 9 bases between. The CDR3 runs to 14 residues. The CDR3 is CSAREGPGNTEAFF. The CDR3 DNA follows: TGCAGTGCTAGAGAAGGACCAGGGAACACTGAAGCTTTCTTT.

This clonotype was recorded only once. Since a much larger clone is just one base distant, this may be a read error. V gene TRBV29-1 combines with J gene TRBJ1-1, with D possibly matching TRBD1 (6 bases). The germline V gene has CDR1 SQVTM and CDR2 ANQGSEA. The CDR3 totals 15 residues. The DNA for the CDR3 is TGCAGCGTTGAAGGAGGTAGGGGGACGGTAGATGAAGCTCTCTTT. Protein: CSVEGGRGTVDEALF. Supplemented by reference TRBV29-1 and TRBJ1-1, the full variable domain reads SAVISQKPSRDICQRGTSLTIQCQVDSQVTMMFWYRQQPGQSLTLIATANQGSEATYESGFVIDKFPISRPNLTFSTLTVSNMSPEDSSIYLCSVEGGRGTVDEALFGQGTRLTVV.

This clonotype was found a few times. V is TRBV20-1 and J is TRBJ2-7, with 9 bases matching TRBD2. The CDR3 length is 15 residues. V gave up 3 bases and J gave up 8 bases; unmatched junction bases: 14. The germline gives CDR1 DFQATT, CDR2 SNEGSKA (reference sequence). DNA of the CDR3: TGCAGTGCTAGCCGTGGAGCGGGGGGTCCTAGACAGCAGTACTTC. Translated: CSASRGAGGPRQQYF.

This clonotype has a count of ten or more. V usage is TRBV2 and J usage is TRBJ1-2; D is unresolved. With 2 bases removed from V and 2 bases from J, the gap between germline ends came to 15 bases. CDR3 length: 16 amino acids. CDR1 is SNHLY, CDR2 FYNNEI, per germline. CDR3 sequence: CASSEMGWTGNYGYTF. The CDR3 DNA follows: TGTGCCAGCAGTGAAATGGGATGGACGGGAAACTATGGCTACACCTTC.

In its sample, this clonotype was seen a few times. The chain joins TRBV6-1 to TRBJ1-5; TRBD1 is a possible D gene (5 bases). Germline CDR1 is MNHNS and CDR2 is SASEGT. Between the trimmed V and J ends, which lost 6 bases and 2 bases, there was a span of 14 bases. The CDR3 is 15 amino acids. Written as DNA, the CDR3 is TGTGCCAGCAGCCCAATGGGGGGGGGCAATCAGCCCCAGCATTTT. Its protein product is CASSPMGGGNQPQHF.

This clonotype appeared many times. The chain carries TRBV6-2 or TRBV6-3 and TRBJ2-5; 10 bases are shared with TRBD1. Unmatched junction bases numbered 7, after V lost 2 bases and J lost 4 bases. Germline lookup yields CDR1 MNHEY and CDR2 SVGEGT. The CDR3 has 16 amino acids. CDR3 loop: CASSYLTGGQIETQYF. CDR3 nucleotides: TGTGCCAGCAGTTACCTGACAGGGGGCCAAATAGAGACCCAGTACTTC.

In this sample, this clonotype turned up many times. The chain carries TRBV20-1 and TRBJ2-2; TRBD1 matches 7 bases. Germline V lookup: CDR1 DFQATT, CDR2 SNEGSKA (reference sequence). Trimming took 3 bases from V and 1 from J; bases not matched to a gene: 14. The CDR3 is 18 residues long. As DNA, the CDR3 is TGCAGTGCTAGGGTATTGACTTGGACAGGAATGAACACCGGGGAGCTGTTTTTT. It codes for CSARVLTWTGMNTGELFF.

In the case of this clonotype: A much larger clone is a single base away; this may be a read error. This rearrangement joins TRBV6-1 to TRBJ2-5; D possibly corresponds to TRBD1 (6 bases). This CDR3 has 16 residues. CDR1 and CDR2 from the germline V gene are MNHNS and SASEGT. CDR3 in amino acids: CASSDRGPLYQETQCF. The CDR3 DNA sequence: TGTGCCAGCAGTGACAGGGGCCCATTGTACCAAGAGACCCAGTGCTTC.

This clonotype showed up many times. V is TRBV6-1 and J is TRBJ1-5, with 7 nucleotides matching TRBD1. V was clipped by 6 bases and J by 1 base; unmatched bases: 6. The CDR3 covers 15 residues. Germline CDR1 and CDR2: MNHNS and SASEGT. The CDR3 DNA is TGTGCCAGCAGCCAAGACAGGGCGAGCAATCAGCCCCAGCATTTT. It encodes CASSQDRASNQPQHF.

The CDR3 nucleotides are TGTGCCAGCAGCCCTCGTGAGCAGAGATACTACAATGAGCAGTTCTTC. This sequence encodes CASSPREQRYYNEQFF. This chain joins TRBV11-2 and TRBJ2-1; no definite D call. Germline-derived CDR1 and CDR2 are SGHAT and FQNNGV. Between the trimmed V and J ends, which lost 5 bases and 3 bases, there was a span of 17 bases. The CDR3 loop spans 16 amino acids.

The sample holds many counts of this clonotype. The chain uses TRBV7-3 and TRBJ2-3; TRBD1 matches at 8 bases. Unmatched junction bases numbered 7, after V lost 5 bases and J lost 3 bases. Germline lookup yields CDR1 SGHTA and CDR2 FQGTGA. The CDR3 consists of 15 residues. The CDR3 is CASSLKGTGTDTQYF. CDR3 in DNA: TGTGCCAGCAGCCTTAAAGGGACAGGAACAGATACGCAGTATTTT.

This clonotype was seen repeatedly, ten times or more. V gene TRBV7-8 combines with J gene TRBJ1-4, with 7 bases aligning to TRBD1. This CDR3 contains 15 residues. After removal of 5 bases from V and 6 bases from J, the junction contained 9 bases not matched to a gene. CDR1 is SGHVS, CDR2 FQNEAQ, per germline. In DNA form, the CDR3 reads TGTGCCAGCAGCCACCGACAGGGCGGAGATGAAAAACTGTTTTTT. Translated, it gives CASSHRQGGDEKLFF.

This clonotype was seen repeatedly, ten times or more. In nucleotides, the CDR3 is TGTGCCAGCAGCTCCCAAGTTACCGTATTCACAGATACGCAGTATTTT. Protein: CASSSQVTVFTDTQYF. The chain links TRBV5-6 to TRBJ2-3, with no clear D. The V end lost 3 bases, the J end lost 2 bases, and 16 bases lay between the germline ends. The V gene's germline CDR1 is SGHDT and CDR2 YYEEEE. The length of the CDR3 is 16 residues.

This clonotype was seen repeatedly, ten times or more. The chain couples TRBV18 to TRBJ2-1, with TRBD2 identical over 9 bases. Germline V CDR1 and CDR2: KGHSH, LQKENI. V was clipped by 2 bases and J by 6 bases; unmatched bases: 5. The CDR3 runs to 15 residues. The CDR3 region has the DNA TGTGCCAGCTCACCATTCGGCGGGAGGGCCAATGAGCAGTTCTTC. It is translated as CASSPFGGRANEQFF.

In its sample, this clonotype was seen many times. The chain combines TRBV7-8 with TRBJ2-3; 7 bases align to TRBD1. CDR3 size: 14 residues. V gave up 2 bases and J gave up 8 bases; unmatched junction bases: 7. Germline V gene sequence: CDR1 SGHVS, CDR2 FQNEAQ. CDR3 region: CASSLLQGSTTQYF. The CDR3, as DNA: TGTGCCAGCAGCTTACTACAGGGGTCCACTACGCAGTATTTT.

This clonotype has ten or more counts. The chain uses TRBV20-1 and TRBJ1-5, with D tentatively TRBD1 (5 bases). Germline loops: CDR1 DFQATT, CDR2 SNEGSKA (reference sequence). V was clipped by 7 bases and J by 2 bases, with 18 bases between them. The CDR3 loop spans 15 amino acids. CDR3: CSVDPGFGGNQPQHF. For the CDR3, the DNA is TGCAGTGTGGACCCAGGGTTTGGTGGCAATCAGCCCCAGCATTTT.

In this sample, this clonotype turned up many times. J is TRBJ2-7 and V is TRBV7-8, with D possibly being TRBD2 (5 bases). This CDR3 is built from 14 residues. Trimming pared 5 bases from V and 3 bases from J, leaving 14 bases between. Germline assignment: CDR1 SGHVS and CDR2 FQNEAQ. DNA of the CDR3: TGTGCCAGCAGCCCACTGCGGGTGTACTACGAGCAGTACTTC. Its protein is CASSPLRVYYEQYF.

This clonotype was detected only a few times. The chain uses TRBV3-1 and TRBJ1-1; D is perhaps TRBD1 (6 bases). Germline values: CDR1 LGHDT, CDR2 YNNKEL (reference sequence). V lost 0 bases and J 5 bases, leaving 19 bases between the germline ends. This CDR3 has 17 amino acids. The CDR3 here is CASSQDYGGPWNTEAFF. The CDR3 coding sequence is TGTGCCAGCAGCCAAGATTACGGGGGGCCTTGGAATACTGAAGCTTTCTTT. The whole variable domain, remainder taken from reference TRBV3-1 and TRBJ1-1, is DTAVSQTPKYLVTQMGNDKSIKCEQNLGHDTMYWYKQDSKKFLKIMFSYNNKELIINETVPNRFSPKSPDKAHLNLHINSLELGDSAVYFCASSQDYGGPWNTEAFFGQGTRLTVV.

This clonotype was recorded many times. The chain joins TRBV20-1 to TRBJ2-2, with 8 positions matching TRBD2. The junction had 4 bases not matched to a gene; V was cut back by 5 bases and J by 2 bases. This CDR3 has 14 residues. The V gene's germline CDR1 is DFQATT and CDR2 SNEGSKA (reference sequence). In nucleotides, the CDR3 is TGCAGTGCTTCTAGCGGGCTTAACACCGGGGAGCTGTTTTTT. It encodes CSASSGLNTGELFF.